These 10 T cell receptor beta chains came from one sample sequenced in a study of blood T cells in healthy people across ages. Next came a second PCR, run for roughly 7 to 12 cycles, which used a sample-barcoded 5' primer along with a J-beta primer mix. A single record per CDR3 protein comes from TCRdb applying MiXCR to the 5' RACE reads. Of 650,000 to 1,000,000 distinct CDR3 sequences listed, 30% to 45% are singletons. Sequencing was performed on blood. The receptors were sampled from a man younger than 30 in good health.

This chain connects TRBV18 to TRBJ1-6; 10 bases are a match to TRBD1. Germline lookup yields CDR1 KGHSH and CDR2 LQKENI. The CDR3 runs to 19 residues. The V and J ends lost 3 bases and 8 bases, in that order; junction bases with no gene match: 16. This CDR3 reads CASSPTKDRGQGIDSPLHF. As DNA, the CDR3 is TGTGCCAGCTCACCTACAAAAGACAGGGGACAGGGGATAGATTCACCCCTCCACTTT. Filled out from reference TRBV18 and TRBJ1-6, the complete variable domain reads NAGVMQNPRHLVRRRGQEARLRCSPMKGHSHVYWYRQLPEEGLKFMVYLQKENIIDESGMPKERFSAEFPKEGPSILRIQQVVRGDSAAYFCASSPTKDRGQGIDSPLHFGNGTRLTVT.

This clonotype appeared many times. The chain employs TRBV11-2 and TRBJ2-3, with D unclear. V lost 1 base and J 4 bases, leaving 3 bases between the germline ends. The CDR3 has 12 amino acids. In germline, CDR1 is SGHAT, CDR2 FQNNGV. CDR3 DNA sequence: TGTGCCAGCAGCTTAGTACCAGATACGCAGTATTTT. Translating it yields CASSLVPDTQYF.

The genes are TRBV4-2 and TRBJ2-3; D possibly uses TRBD1 or TRBD2 (5 bases each). Trimming took off 4 bases at V and 8 bases at J, with 19 bases between the two ends. This CDR3 has 15 residues. Germline assignment: CDR1 LGHNA and CDR2 YNFKEQ. Written as DNA, the CDR3 is TGTGCCAGCAGCCCCCCCGGGACCGAGTTTGGTACGCAGTATTTT. Protein product: CASSPPGTEFGTQYF.

V gene TRBV14 combines with J gene TRBJ2-7, with 12 bases fitting TRBD2. This CDR3 is built from 19 residues. V was clipped by 1 base and J by 3 bases; unmatched bases: 13. Germline loops: CDR1 SGHDN, CDR2 FVKESK. The DNA of the CDR3 is TGTGCCAGCAGCCAAGTTAGACTAGCGGGGGACTTGAAGGACTACGAGCAGTACGTC. This encodes CASSQVRLAGDLKDYEQYV.

The chain recombines TRBV5-1 with TRBJ2-4; D is uncertain. The J call may not be correct, given that the DNA end is closer to TRBJ2-5. The length of the CDR3 is 14 residues. The germline gives CDR1 SGHRS, CDR2 YFSETQ. CDR3 protein: CASSGLPLQETQYF. DNA for the CDR3: TGCGCCAGCAGCGGGCTTCCTCTCCAAGAGACCCAGTACTTC.

The chain combines TRBV4-2 with TRBJ1-5; no clear D gene. Germline V CDR1 and CDR2: LGHNA, YNFKEQ. The CDR3 covers 16 residues. V was trimmed by 0 bases and J by 4 bases, leaving 13 bases between them. The CDR3 coding sequence is TGTGCCAGCAGCCAAGATCATTCTTCGGGAAATCAGCCCCAGCATTTT. This encodes CASSQDHSSGNQPQHF.

The gene calls are TRBV9 and TRBJ1-1; 10 bases line up with TRBD1. Germline assignment: CDR1 SGDLS and CDR2 YYNGEE. The CDR3 is 17 residues long. V shed 3 bases, J shed 5 bases, and the junction held 13 bases outside the gene matches. The CDR3 nucleotides are TGTGCCAGCAGCGGAGGACAGGGGGAAGGTGGGGGGACTGAAGCTTTCTTT. It yields the protein CASSGGQGEGGGTEAFF.

This clonotype was counted a few times. Since a much larger clone is just one base distant, this may be a read error. The CDR3 is CSVENPGGQQYF. Here the CDR3 DNA reads TGCAGCGTTGAAAACCCTGGGGGACAGCAGTACTTC. This sequence joins TRBV29-1 and TRBJ2-4; 7 bases map to TRBD1. The CDR3 totals 12 residues. Germline V gene sequence: CDR1 SQVTM, CDR2 ANQGSEA. V lost 2 bases and J lost 13; bases outside the gene matches: 8.

The chain combines TRBV4-1 with TRBJ2-2, with D possibly matching TRBD2 (5 bases). CDR1 is MGHRA and CDR2 is YSYEKL in the germline V gene. The CDR3 is 15 amino acids. V was clipped by 3 bases and J by 6 bases, with 14 bases between them. The CDR3 nucleotides are TGCGCCAGCAGCCAGAGCCCGAGGGCCTCCGGGGAGCTGTTTTTT. The encoded protein is CASSQSPRASGELFF.

The J gene is TRBJ2-5, the V gene TRBV4-2; D gene ambiguous. This CDR3 region has 14 residues. The V end lost 5 bases, the J end lost 11 bases, and 21 bases lay between the germline ends. In germline, CDR1 is LGHNA, CDR2 YNFKEQ. The CDR3 loop reads CASSTSSAYNEQYF. The CDR3 DNA sequence: TGTGCCAGCAGCACCTCCTCAGCCTACAATGAGCAGTACTTC.